The following is a T cell receptor (beta chain) sequence with its context. The data belong to a study of blood T cell repertoires in COVID-19. Study details: Samples taken during acute and convalescent COVID-19 were collected in the United States, Italy and Spain. T cells, B-cell-depleted T cells, or PBMCs provided the cDNA or gDNA that served as material.

Methods used by the authors: Nucleated cell number was recorded as an estimate derived from reference gene primer amplification. The data were produced by immunoSEQ multiplex PCR, yet TCRdb's version contains in-frame clones alone and is incomplete. The DNA was the basis for D and trimming; V, J and clone size are from that table. The sample includes 95,000 to 150,000 clones, 82% of them seen just once. Germline CDR1 SGHTA, CDR2 FQGNSA. The CDR3 covers 14 residues. V lost 7 bases, J lost 7 bases, and 14 bases lay in between. Input material: peripheral blood. This sequence originates from a woman aged 65 to 85 with acute or convalescent COVID-19. The rearrangement links TRBV7-2 to TRBJ1-6; no clear D. The DNA for the CDR3 is TGTGCCAGCACTCTCACCTTAACAAATTCACCCCTCCACTTT. It translates to CASTLTLTNSPLHF.